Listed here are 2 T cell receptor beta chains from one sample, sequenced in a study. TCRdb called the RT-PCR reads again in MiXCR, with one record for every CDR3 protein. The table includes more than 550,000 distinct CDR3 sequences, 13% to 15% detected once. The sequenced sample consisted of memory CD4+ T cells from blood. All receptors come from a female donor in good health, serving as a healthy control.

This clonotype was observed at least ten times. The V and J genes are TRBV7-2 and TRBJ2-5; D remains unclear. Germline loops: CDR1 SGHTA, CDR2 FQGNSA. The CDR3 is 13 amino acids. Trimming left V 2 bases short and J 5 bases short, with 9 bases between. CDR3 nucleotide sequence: TGTGCCAGCAGCTTACGCCCTCCCGAGACCCAGTACTTC. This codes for CASSLRPPETQYF.

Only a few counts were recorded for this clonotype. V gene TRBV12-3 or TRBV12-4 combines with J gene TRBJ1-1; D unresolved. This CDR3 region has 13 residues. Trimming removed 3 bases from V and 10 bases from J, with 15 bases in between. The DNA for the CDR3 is TGTGCCAGCAGTTTTAACCAGCTCGGCGGAGCTTTCTTT. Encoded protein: CASSFNQLGGAFF.